This TCR beta chain was sequenced during a study of blood T cell repertoires in COVID-19. Method: immunoSEQ multiplex PCR; TCRdb's copy keeps in-frame clones and lacks some. The sample comprises about 110,000 clones, roughly 84% of which are singletons, and around 0.77% rests with the top ten. This receptor was identified in a woman in her sixties or seventies with acute or convalescent COVID-19. Sequencing was carried out using peripheral blood.

CDR3 protein: CASSSSGTGNTEAFF. The DNA of the CDR3 is TGCGCCAGCAGCTCATCCGGGACAGGGAACACTGAAGCTTTCTTT. This chain uses TRBV5-1 with TRBJ1-1, with TRBD1 matching over 8 bases. Trimming at V came to 3 bases and at J to 1 base, leaving 5 bases not matched to a gene. Germline-derived CDR1 and CDR2 are SGHRS and YFSETQ. The CDR3 extends over 15 amino acids.